The 18 T cell receptor beta chains below were found in one sample sequenced in a study of blood T cell dynamics during melanoma immunotherapy. Time point: week 3, after first cycle of checkpoint inhibitor. TCRdb keeps only in-frame clones here, not all; method: immunoSEQ multiplex PCR. The sample shows roughly 20,000 clones, around nine tenths of them seen only once. The specimen comprised blood, sampled from a patient treated with checkpoint blockade. Receptors originate from a human donor with melanoma.

This chain connects TRBV6-4 to TRBJ2-2; TRBD1 agrees at 9 bases. Unmatched junction bases numbered 6, after V lost 5 bases and J lost 5 bases. Germline V gene lookup returns CDR1 MRHNA and CDR2 SNTAGT. The CDR3 sequence is 15 residues long. The CDR3 DNA is TGTGCCAGCAGTCCACAGGGGGCGTCGACCGGGGAGCTGTTTTTT. It yields the protein CASSPQGASTGELFF.

CDR3 DNA: TGCGCCAGCAGCCAGGTTCTAGCGGGAGCAGGGGATGAGCAGTTCTTC. It encodes CASSQVLAGAGDEQFF. The chain combines TRBV4-1 with TRBJ2-1; 10 nucleotides line up with TRBD2. With 3 bases clipped from V and 8 bases from J, the junction kept 10 bases outside the gene matches. The germline V gene encodes CDR1 MGHRA and CDR2 YSYEKL. The CDR3 totals 16 residues.

The chain couples TRBV5-1 to TRBJ2-7; D not certain. The germline V and J ends were trimmed by 0 bases and 2 bases, with 9 bases remaining between them. Per the germline V gene, CDR1 is SGHRS and CDR2 is YFSETQ. CDR3 length equals 14 residues. DNA for the CDR3: TGCGCCAGCAGCTTGGTAGGGTCCGCCTACGAGCAGTACTTC. Amino acids: CASSLVGSAYEQYF. The whole variable domain, remainder taken from reference TRBV5-1 and TRBJ2-7, is KAGVTQTPRYLIKTRGQQVTLSCSPISGHRSVSWYQQTPGQGLQFLFEYFSETQRNKGNFPGRFSGRQFSNSRSEMNVSTLELGDSALYLCASSLVGSAYEQYFGPGTRLTVT.

This sequence joins TRBV28 and TRBJ1-2, with a tentative D call TRBD1 (5 bases). The CDR3 length is 13 residues. CDR1 MDHEN and CDR2 SYDVKM come from the germline V gene. Trimming shortened V by 3 bases and J by 8 bases, and 13 bases separated the two germline ends. The CDR3 reads CASSLAGRGGYTF. The CDR3 region has the DNA TGTGCCAGCAGTTTGGCGGGACGGGGAGGCTACACCTTC.

The rearrangement uses TRBV4-2 and TRBJ2-5, with 9 positions matching TRBD1. CDR1 and CDR2 from the germline V gene are LGHNA and YNFKEQ. The CDR3 covers 17 residues. V lost 0 bases, J lost 2 bases, and 7 bases stayed unmatched. The CDR3 DNA sequence: TGTGCCAGCAGCCAAGATCGCTCCGGGACAGGGCAAGAGACCCAGTACTTC. It is translated as CASSQDRSGTGQETQYF.

The V gene is TRBV6-6, the J gene TRBJ1-1, with a weak D call TRBD1 (6 bases). V lost 6 bases, J lost 1 base, and 6 bases lay in between. The V gene's germline CDR1 is MNHNY and CDR2 SVGAGI (reference sequence). The CDR3 is made up of 12 amino acids. The CDR3 DNA sequence: TGTGCCAGCAGACAGGGGAACACTGAAGCTTTCTTT. Protein: CASRQGNTEAFF.

The chain recombines TRBV15 with TRBJ1-2; 11 bases fit TRBD1. V lost 0 bases and J lost 4; bases outside the gene matches: 1. The CDR3 loop spans 15 amino acids. Germline CDR1 LNHNV, CDR2 YYDKDF (reference sequence). This CDR3 reads CATSREGTGGYGYTF. In DNA, the CDR3 is TGTGCCACCAGCAGAGAGGGGACAGGGGGCTATGGCTACACCTTC.

The chain has TRBV6-1 and TRBJ2-1, with 12 bases aligning to TRBD2. The CDR3 consists of 16 residues. The ends lost 4 bases at V and 5 bases at J; junction bases unmatched: 6. Germline V gene sequence: CDR1 MNHNS, CDR2 SASEGT. This chain's CDR3 is CASSGLAGARNNEQFF. In DNA form, the CDR3 reads TGTGCCAGCAGTGGACTAGCGGGAGCGCGCAACAATGAGCAGTTCTTC.

V is TRBV10-3 and J is TRBJ2-2, with D unclear. V was shortened by 3 bases and J by 5 bases, with 7 bases between the two germline ends. This CDR3 comprises 13 residues. Per germline, CDR1 ENHRY and CDR2 SYGVKD. CDR3 nucleotides: TGTGCCATCAGTGATTTAGGGACCGGGGAGCTGTTTTTT. This translates into CAISDLGTGELFF.

The chain has TRBV7-9 and TRBJ1-2; D is uncertain. This CDR3 is built from 17 residues. Trimming removed 2 bases from V and 1 base from J, with 17 bases in between. Germline values: CDR1 SEHNR, CDR2 FQNEAQ (reference sequence). CDR3: CASSLTRPFSFNYGYTF. CDR3 nucleotide sequence: TGTGCCAGCAGCTTAACACGCCCTTTTTCCTTTAACTATGGCTACACCTTC.

The chain has TRBV20-1 and TRBJ1-1; no clear D. The germline CDR1 and CDR2 sequences are DFQATT and SNEGSKA (reference sequence). The CDR3 runs 11 residues. Trimming shortened V by 3 bases and J by 5 bases, and 7 bases separated the two germline ends. CDR3 in DNA: TGCAGTGCTAGGTCCGCGACTGAAGCTTTCTTT. It encodes CSARSATEAFF.

The V and J genes are TRBV28 and TRBJ1-4, with 7 positions matching TRBD1. Germline trimming cut 5 bases from V and 6 bases from J; bases unmatched to any gene: 6. The length of the CDR3 is 14 residues. Germline CDR1 MDHEN, CDR2 SYDVKM. The CDR3 sequence: CASSRGQEHEKLFF. The CDR3 DNA reads TGTGCCAGCAGTCGCGGACAGGAGCATGAAAAACTGTTTTTT.

V is TRBV6-5 and J is TRBJ2-7, with 8 positions matching TRBD2. There are 14 residues in the CDR3. Germline CDR1 MNHEY, CDR2 SVGAGI. V was clipped by 2 bases and J by 4 bases; unmatched bases: 4. The CDR3 nucleotides are TGTGCCAGCAGTTACCGGGGGGGTAAATACGAGCAGTACTTC. Translation: CASSYRGGKYEQYF.

The chain employs TRBV7-9 and TRBJ1-3; TRBD1 aligns across 7 bases. The CDR3 totals 18 residues. Trimming cost V 0 bases and J 0 bases; bases outside gene matches: 8. Germline lookup yields CDR1 SEHNR and CDR2 FQNEAQ (reference sequence). In nucleotides, the CDR3 is TGTGCCAGCAGCTTAGCGTGGGACAGCTTTACCTCTGGAAACACCATATATTTT. Translated, it gives CASSLAWDSFTSGNTIYF. Full variable domain (outside the CDR3, taken from reference TRBV7-9 and TRBJ1-3): DTGVSQNPRHKITKRGQNVTFRCDPISEHNRLYWYRQTLGQGPEFLTYFQNEAQLEKSRLLSDRFSAERPKGSFSTLEIQRTEQGDSAMYLCASSLAWDSFTSGNTIYFGEGSWLTVV.

This chain links TRBV6-1 with TRBJ2-7, with 11 bases aligning to TRBD1. The CDR3 spans 14 residues. V gave up 10 bases and J gave up 3 bases; unmatched junction bases: 8. Germline loops: CDR1 MNHNS, CDR2 SASEGT. CDR3 protein: CATLRDRGNYEQYF. CDR3 DNA: TGTGCCACCCTCCGGGACAGGGGGAACTACGAGCAGTACTTC.

The rearrangement joins TRBV27 to TRBJ2-2, with 8 bases lining up with TRBD2. The CDR3 contains 15 residues. J was trimmed by 5 bases and V by 5 bases; bases with no gene match: 7. Germline V lookup: CDR1 MNHEY, CDR2 SMNVEV (reference sequence). For the CDR3, the DNA is TGTGCCAGCAGTACCCGACTAGCGACTACCGGGGAGCTGTTTTTT. The encoded protein is CASSTRLATTGELFF.

This rearrangement joins TRBV19 to TRBJ1-1; 11 bases agree with TRBD1. The V gene end was trimmed by 7 bases and the J gene end by 8 bases; junction bases not matched to a gene: 9. Germline V gene sequence: CDR1 LNHDA, CDR2 SQIVND (reference sequence). The CDR3 is 14 amino acids. The CDR3 bases are TGTGCCAGTACTTATGGGACAGGGGGGACGGAAGCTTTCTTT. Translating gives CASTYGTGGTEAFF.

V usage is TRBV13 and J usage is TRBJ2-3; 9 positions agree with TRBD1. Trimming cost V 5 bases and J 3 bases; bases outside gene matches: 6. Germline lookup yields CDR1 PRHDT and CDR2 FYEKMQ (reference sequence). The CDR3 is 15 amino acids. The CDR3 spells CASSAGQGRTDTQYF. The CDR3 coding sequence is TGTGCCAGCAGCGCCGGACAGGGGAGGACAGATACGCAGTATTTT.